Listed here are 10 T cell receptor beta chains from one sample, sequenced in a study of blood T cells in healthy people across ages. The use of a sample-barcoded 5' primer and a J-beta primer mix characterized a second PCR of about 6 to 11 cycles. TCRdb recomputed calls from the 5' RACE reads with MiXCR, one row per CDR3 protein. Of approximately 1.5 million distinct CDR3 sequences in the sample, 35% to 45% were seen once. The sequenced material came from blood. Source of these receptors: a woman between 18 and 29 years old in good health.

This clonotype was counted only a few times. This sequence joins TRBV20-1 and TRBJ1-2; 7 bases map to TRBD1. Per the germline V gene, CDR1 is DFQATT and CDR2 is SNEGSKA (reference sequence). The CDR3 covers 13 residues. The J segment lost 3 bases and the V segment lost 6 bases, leaving 7 bases of the junction unmatched. The CDR3 spells CSADRQGYYGYTF. Here the CDR3 DNA reads TGCAGTGCCGATCGACAGGGCTACTATGGCTACACCTTC.

This clonotype was observed a few times. The chain has TRBV4-2 and TRBJ2-3, with no clear D. V shed 1 base and J shed 3 bases, with 8 bases lying between them. Germline V gives CDR1 LGHNA, CDR2 YNFKEQ. The CDR3 has 14 residues. The CDR3 reads CASSQASATDTQYF. The CDR3 region has the DNA TGTGCCAGCAGCCAAGCGTCCGCAACAGATACGCAGTATTTT.

The genes are TRBV7-3 and TRBJ2-1; 7 bases fit TRBD1. After removal of 4 bases from V and 8 bases from J, the junction contained 8 bases not matched to a gene. Germline CDR1 is SGHTA and CDR2 is FQGTGA. The CDR3 is 14 amino acids. CDR3 sequence (DNA): TGTGCCAGCAGCTCGACAGGGAGTAGGGATGAGCAGTTCTTC. Residues: CASSSTGSRDEQFF. The variable domain in full, completed from reference TRBV7-3 and TRBJ2-1, reads GAGVSQTPSNKVTEKGKYVELRCDPISGHTALYWYRQSLGQGPEFLIYFQGTGAADDSGLPNDRFFAVRPEGSVSTLKIQRTERGDSAVYLCASSSTGSRDEQFFGPGTRLTVL.

The rearrangement joins TRBV12-3 or TRBV12-4 to TRBJ2-1; the match to TRBD2 covers 11 bases. The CDR3 consists of 15 residues. The ends lost 7 bases at V and 4 bases at J; junction bases unmatched: 6. In DNA form, the CDR3 reads TGTGCCAGCACCATAGGGACTAGCGGTTACAATGAGCAGTTCTTC. Protein: CASTIGTSGYNEQFF.

This clonotype was counted a few times. The chain combines TRBV9 with TRBJ2-5, with 10 nucleotides matching TRBD1. Germline values: CDR1 SGDLS, CDR2 YYNGEE. V dropped 4 bases and J dropped 5; count of bases not matched to a gene: 5. There are 14 residues in the CDR3. The CDR3 sequence: CASSRDRGRETQYF. CDR3 coding DNA: TGTGCCAGCAGCAGAGACAGGGGGCGCGAGACCCAGTACTTC. The variable domain in full, with the rest retrieved from reference TRBV9 and TRBJ2-5, is DSGVTQTPKHLITATGQRVTLRCSPRSGDLSVYWYQQSLDQGLQFLIQYYNGEERAKGNILERFSAQQFPDLHSELNLSSLELGDSALYFCASSRDRGRETQYFGPGTRLLVL.

This chain uses TRBV2 with TRBJ1-2; D uncertain. The CDR3 has 12 amino acids. V was clipped by 6 bases and J by 8 bases, with 13 bases between them. Germline V lookup: CDR1 SNHLY, CDR2 FYNNEI. CDR3 region: CASREESCGYTF. The CDR3 DNA follows: TGTGCCAGCAGGGAGGAGTCTTGCGGCTACACCTTC. Filled out from reference TRBV2 and TRBJ1-2, the complete variable domain reads EPEVTQTPSHQVTQMGQEVILRCVPISNHLYFYWYRQILGQKVEFLVSFYNNEISEKSEIFDDQFSVERPDGSNFTLKIRSTKLEDSAMYFCASREESCGYTFGSGTRLTVV.

This clonotype was detected a few times. The V gene is TRBV7-2, the J gene TRBJ2-4; possible D gene TRBD2, 5 bases. In germline, CDR1 is SGHTA, CDR2 FQGNSA. The CDR3 is 16 amino acids. The germline V and J ends were trimmed by 1 base and 1 base, with 11 bases remaining between them. The CDR3 sequence: CASSLVATGAKNIQYF. CDR3 in DNA: TGTGCCAGCAGCTTAGTGGCCACGGGGGCCAAAAACATTCAGTACTTC.

The V and J genes are TRBV12-3 or TRBV12-4 and TRBJ2-5; D remains unclear. The CDR3 has 13 amino acids. V lost 5 bases, J lost 0 bases, and 7 bases lay in between. This chain's CDR3 is CASSNEDQETQYF. The CDR3 nucleotides are TGTGCCAGCAGTAATGAGGACCAAGAGACCCAGTACTTC.

This clonotype has a handful of counts. DNA of the CDR3: TGCAGTGCTAGAGATCGGCCAAGGGCCGACACCGGGGAGCTGTTTTTT. Translated, it gives CSARDRPRADTGELFF. The genes are TRBV20-1 and TRBJ2-2; the D is unclear. The ends were cut back, 0 bases at V and 3 bases at J, with 14 bases in the middle. This CDR3 comprises 16 residues. The germline CDR1 and CDR2 sequences are DFQATT and SNEGSKA (reference sequence).

This clonotype turned up a few times. The gene calls are TRBV4-3 and TRBJ1-1; weak D call: TRBD1 (6 bases). This CDR3 is built from 17 residues. Deletions cut 4 bases from V and 3 bases from J, with 21 bases between. Germline assignment: CDR1 LGHNA and CDR2 YSLEER. The CDR3 region is CASSLRKTGTQDTEAFF. CDR3 nucleotides: TGCGCCAGCAGCCTTAGAAAAACCGGGACACAGGACACTGAAGCTTTCTTT.